The subject of this entry is one T cell receptor beta chain. In the original processing: Reference gene primers were amplified, and this amplification served to estimate nucleated cell counts. Assay: immunoSEQ multiplex PCR; the TCRdb copy retains only in-frame clones and omits some. From that table come the V and J calls and clone size; the DNA was used to work out D and trimming. The table lists under 250,000 clones, under 85% of them singletons. The data stem from a study of blood T cell repertoires in COVID-19. Overall study context: From the United States, Italy and Spain came samples of acute and convalescent COVID-19. Sample material is recorded as cDNA or gDNA derived from T cells, B-cell-depleted T cells, or PBMCs.

Germline V lookup: CDR1 SGHRS, CDR2 YFSETQ. This CDR3 contains 13 residues. V was cut by 4 bases and J by 1 base, with 8 bases left in between. Sequenced: peripheral blood. The receptor comes from a human donor in a cohort sampled during active COVID-19. This chain connects TRBV5-1 to TRBJ1-1; D might be TRBD1 (5 bases). CDR3 sequence reads: CASSRDWNTEAFF. DNA for the CDR3: TGCGCCAGCAGCAGGGACTGGAACACTGAAGCTTTCTTT.